Shown below are 30 T cell receptor beta chains from a single sample sequenced in a study of shared clonotypes between healthy human individuals. Only in-frame clones appear in the TCRdb table, and some are missing; sequencing was by immunoSEQ multiplex PCR. Counted here are millions of clones, 95% occurring once; the ten biggest clones make up 0.13%. The material sequenced was naive CD4+ T cells sorted from blood. Subset of the sample: CD45RA+ positively selected. Receptors were obtained from a young man in good health.

The chain is built from TRBV7-9 and TRBJ2-7; TRBD1 might be the D (6 bases). The CDR3 has 19 residues. The V gene's germline CDR1 is SEHNR and CDR2 FQNEAQ (reference sequence). Between the trimmed V and J ends, which lost 8 bases and 2 bases, there was a span of 31 bases. Here the CDR3 DNA reads TGTGCCAGCGGTAGAATTGGGGGCGCGGTCGAAAAGGTTGCCTACGAGCAGTACTTC. Protein sequence: CASGRIGGAVEKVAYEQYF.

This clone came up once. The rearrangement joins TRBV6-1 to TRBJ1-2, with a weak D call TRBD1 (6 bases). The V end was cut by 7 bases, the J end by 8 bases, with 8 bases between. This CDR3 contains 10 residues. Germline loops: CDR1 MNHNS, CDR2 SASEGT. CDR3 loop: CASKGEGYTF. Written as DNA, the CDR3 is TGTGCCAGCAAGGGGGAAGGCTACACCTTC.

The chain couples TRBV4-1 to TRBJ2-3; TRBD2 matches at 9 bases. From germline, CDR1 is MGHRA and CDR2 YSYEKL. The length of the CDR3 is 14 residues. V gave up 1 base and J gave up 4 bases; unmatched junction bases: 0. Here the CDR3 DNA reads TGCGCCAGCAGCCAAGGACTAGCGGCAGATACGCAGTATTTT. This translates into CASSQGLAADTQYF.

The chain has TRBV15 and TRBJ1-3; no reliable D call. Germline V gene sequence: CDR1 LNHNV, CDR2 YYDKDF (reference sequence). The V and J ends lost 0 bases and 2 bases respectively, with 8 bases between them. This CDR3 spans 15 amino acids. CDR3 nucleotide sequence: TGTGCCACCAGCAGAGATCGGAATACTGGAAACACCATATATTTT. Translating gives CATSRDRNTGNTIYF.

This chain uses TRBV11-2 with TRBJ1-2; 7 bases map to TRBD1. This CDR3 spans 16 amino acids. Germline V gives CDR1 SGHAT, CDR2 FQNNGV. J gave up 4 bases and V 1 base, and 9 bases lay outside the gene matches. CDR3 protein: CASSLGGSQGTYGYTF. The DNA of the CDR3 is TGTGCCAGCAGCTTAGGGGGCTCACAGGGGACCTATGGCTACACCTTC.

This chain links TRBV19 with TRBJ2-2; TRBD1 aligns across 7 bases. Germline V gene lookup returns CDR1 LNHDA and CDR2 SQIVND (reference sequence). The CDR3 loop spans 14 amino acids. The V segment lost 7 bases and the J segment 0 bases; nucleotides outside the gene matches: 2. The CDR3 loop reads CASTGTANTGELFF. CDR3 bases: TGTGCCAGTACCGGGACAGCGAACACCGGGGAGCTGTTTTTT.

V is TRBV27 and J is TRBJ1-3; tentative D call: TRBD1 (5 bases). The CDR3 consists of 12 residues. CDR1 is MNHEY, CDR2 SMNVEV, per germline (reference sequence). Trimming removed 6 bases from V and 4 bases from J, with 7 bases in between. The CDR3 spells CASSAGGNTIYF. The CDR3 DNA sequence: TGTGCCAGCAGCGCAGGGGGAAACACCATATATTTT.

As for this clone: Other DNA sequences within the sample encode an identical CDR3. The chain links TRBV7-8 to TRBJ1-1; D is perhaps TRBD1 (6 bases). The V end lost 3 bases, the J end lost 4 bases, and 9 bases lay between the germline ends. Germline values: CDR1 SGHVS, CDR2 FQNEAQ. This CDR3 has 13 residues. CDR3 sequence reads: CASSLEGGTEAFF. Written as DNA, the CDR3 is TGTGCCAGCAGCTTGGAGGGGGGCACTGAAGCTTTCTTT.

This clone was picked up one time. The chain links TRBV2 to TRBJ1-5; D may be TRBD1 (6 bases). This CDR3 has 14 residues. Germline V gene data show CDR1 as SNHLY and CDR2 as FYNNEI. V was shortened by 7 bases and J by 6 bases, with 16 bases between the two germline ends. DNA of the CDR3: TGTGCCAGCATCGACAGGTCGGGGGTTCAGCCCCAGCATTTT. It encodes CASIDRSGVQPQHF.

This clone was seen a single time. The CDR3 is CASSARTSSGNQETQYF. The CDR3 nucleotides read TGTGCCAGCAGCGCCCGTACGTCTTCGGGAAACCAAGAGACCCAGTACTTC. V gene TRBV11-3 combines with J gene TRBJ2-5; possible D gene TRBD2, 5 bases. Trimming took 5 bases from V and 0 from J, leaving 19 bases between them. CDR3 length: 17 amino acids. Germline-derived CDR1 and CDR2 are SGHNT and YENEEA.

This chain uses TRBV5-1 with TRBJ2-3; TRBD2 might be the D (6 bases). This CDR3 region has 15 residues. Germline CDR1 is SGHRS and CDR2 is YFSETQ. Trimming removed 7 bases from V and 2 bases from J, with 17 bases in between. This chain's CDR3 is CASSPRDSPTDTQYF. CDR3 coding DNA: TGCGCCAGCTCCCCAAGGGACTCCCCCACAGATACGCAGTATTTT. Full variable domain (missing parts from reference TRBV5-1 and TRBJ2-3): KAGVTQTPRYLIKTRGQQVTLSCSPISGHRSVSWYQQTPGQGLQFLFEYFSETQRNKGNFPGRFSGRQFSNSRSEMNVSTLELGDSALYLCASSPRDSPTDTQYFGPGTRLTVL.

The chain uses TRBV4-2 and TRBJ2-3; D not resolved. In germline, CDR1 is LGHNA, CDR2 YNFKEQ. V was shortened by 0 bases and J by 0 bases, with 10 bases between the two germline ends. The CDR3 is 16 residues long. The CDR3 loop is CASSQEVATSTDTQYF. The CDR3 DNA sequence: TGTGCCAGCAGCCAAGAGGTGGCAACTAGCACAGATACGCAGTATTTT.

The V and J genes are TRBV2 and TRBJ2-1; 7 bases are shared with TRBD2. This CDR3 contains 11 residues. V trimming: 6 bases; J trimming: 9 bases; junction bases outside the gene matches: 2. Germline V lookup: CDR1 SNHLY, CDR2 FYNNEI. CDR3 nucleotide sequence: TGTGCCAGCAGCTCGGGGGGTGAGCAGTTCTTC. Amino acid sequence: CASSSGGEQFF.

The chain joins TRBV2 to TRBJ1-1, with D hard to call. CDR1 and CDR2 (germline): SNHLY, FYNNEI. The V end was cut by 2 bases, the J end by 10 bases, with 11 bases between. CDR3 size: 12 residues. This CDR3 is CASSESGRRAFF. CDR3 nucleotides: TGTGCCAGCAGTGAATCCGGCCGGAGAGCTTTCTTT.

The CDR3 DNA follows: TGTGCCAGCCAATTATGGGCAGGAGACCGAGACACTGAAGCTTTCTTT. This codes for CASQLWAGDRDTEAFF. The genes are TRBV7-8 and TRBJ1-1; D remains ambiguous. The CDR3 is made up of 16 amino acids. Germline V gene data show CDR1 as SGHVS and CDR2 as FQNEAQ. Trimming cost V 8 bases and J 3 bases, with 22 bases left between them.

This chain connects TRBV10-1 to TRBJ2-5; D may be TRBD1 (6 bases). Germline V gene sequence: CDR1 WNHNN, CDR2 SYGVQD (reference sequence). V lost 4 bases and J lost 5, with 11 bases in between. The CDR3 sequence is 13 residues long. The CDR3 bases are TGCGCCAGCAGTGGACAGGTCTGGGAGACCCAGTACTTC. This codes for CASSGQVWETQYF.

To note about this clone: The sample carries other DNA sequences with the same CDR3. The gene calls are TRBV5-4 and TRBJ1-2, with 7 bases fitting TRBD1. Trimming removed 4 bases from V and 2 bases from J; junction bases left unmatched: 2. Germline V gives CDR1 SGHNT, CDR2 YYREEE (reference sequence). This CDR3 comprises 13 residues. As DNA, the CDR3 is TGTGCCAGCAGCCAGGGACAGAACTATGGCTACACCTTC. Protein product: CASSQGQNYGYTF.

The J gene is TRBJ2-1, the V gene TRBV19, with 9 bases matching TRBD2. Germline assignment: CDR1 LNHDA and CDR2 SQIVND (reference sequence). Trimming took 7 bases from V and 0 from J; bases not matched to a gene: 7. The CDR3 loop spans 16 amino acids. Written as DNA, the CDR3 is TGTGCCAGTACCACGACTAGCGGAATCTCCTACAATGAGCAGTTCTTC. This translates into CASTTTSGISYNEQFF.

V and J are TRBV5-1 and TRBJ1-1, with a tentative D call TRBD1 (6 bases). Per germline, CDR1 SGHRS and CDR2 YFSETQ. The CDR3 has 16 amino acids. V was shortened by 5 bases and J by 0 bases, with 17 bases between the two germline ends. CDR3 region: CASSPTGRPMNTEAFF. CDR3 sequence (DNA): TGCGCCAGCAGTCCGACAGGCCGCCCCATGAACACTGAAGCTTTCTTT.

The J gene is TRBJ1-6, the V gene TRBV19; possible D gene TRBD1, 6 bases. Trimming cost V 5 bases and J 14 bases, with 13 bases left between them. CDR3 length: 12 residues. Germline values: CDR1 LNHDA, CDR2 SQIVND (reference sequence). The CDR3 nucleotides read TGTGCCAGTAGTCCTTCGACAGGATCCCTCCACTTT. Its translation: CASSPSTGSLHF.

A single count supports this clone. This sequence joins TRBV9 and TRBJ1-4; D is unresolved. V lost 0 bases and J lost 2, with 8 bases in between. CDR3 length: 15 amino acids. The V gene's germline CDR1 is SGDLS and CDR2 YYNGEE. This CDR3 reads CASSVGLRTNEKLFF. The DNA for the CDR3 is TGTGCCAGCAGCGTAGGACTGAGGACTAATGAAAAACTGTTTTTT.

Details on this clone: This specimen includes other DNA sequences encoding the same CDR3. This chain uses TRBV18 with TRBJ2-7; D is perhaps TRBD1 (5 bases). CDR1 and CDR2 (germline): KGHSH, LQKENI. The CDR3 consists of 13 residues. V was clipped by 3 bases and J by 2 bases, with 8 bases between them. CDR3 in amino acids: CASSPTATYEQYF. The DNA of the CDR3 is TGTGCCAGCTCACCGACAGCCACCTACGAGCAGTACTTC.

With regard to this clone: Different DNA sequences within this sample yield the same CDR3. The V call is TRBV4-1, the J call TRBJ1-6; D gene ambiguous. V shed 1 base and J shed 9 bases, with 7 bases lying between them. Germline CDR1 reads MGHRA; CDR2 reads YSYEKL. The CDR3 has 13 residues. This CDR3 reads CASSQVSSSPLHF. CDR3 coding DNA: TGCGCCAGCAGCCAAGTGTCATCTTCACCCCTCCACTTT.

This chain joins TRBV30 and TRBJ1-6; possibly TRBD1 for D (5 bases). From germline, CDR1 is GTSNPN and CDR2 SVGIG (reference sequence). The CDR3 sequence is 13 residues long. The V and J ends lost 3 bases and 8 bases respectively, with 11 bases between them. CDR3 sequence (DNA): TGTGCCTGGAGCGACTCCAGGGATTCACCCCTCCACTTT. This sequence encodes CAWSDSRDSPLHF. The full variable domain, rest sourced from reference TRBV30 and TRBJ1-6, is SQTIHQWPATLVQPVGSPLSLECTVEGTSNPNLYWYRQAAGRGLQLLFYSVGIGQISSEVPQNLSASRPQDRQFILSSKKLLLSDSGFYLCAWSDSRDSPLHFGNGTRLTVT.

This clone was counted a few times. This chain connects TRBV19 to TRBJ2-1, with TRBD2 matching 8 bases. J lost 6 bases, V lost 1 base, and 5 bases had no gene match. The CDR3 consists of 15 residues. Germline loops: CDR1 LNHDA, CDR2 SQIVND (reference sequence). In nucleotides, the CDR3 is TGTGCCAGTAGTATAGGGGGGACTAGTCTCAATGAGCAGTTCTTC. Translated: CASSIGGTSLNEQFF.

The rearrangement uses TRBV2 and TRBJ1-2, with TRBD1 as a possible D gene (5 bases). There are 13 residues in the CDR3. The germline V gene has CDR1 SNHLY and CDR2 FYNNEI. Deletions cut 6 bases from V and 4 bases from J, with 12 bases between. The chain's CDR3 is CASRQGISYGYTF. The CDR3 DNA sequence: TGTGCCAGCAGGCAGGGAATTAGCTATGGCTACACCTTC.

This rearrangement joins TRBV6-5 to TRBJ2-2, with TRBD2 matching 8 bases. Germline V gene lookup returns CDR1 MNHEY and CDR2 SVGAGI. CDR3 length: 16 amino acids. The V segment lost 4 bases and the J segment 2 bases; nucleotides outside the gene matches: 6. CDR3 sequence reads: CASSFRTSLNTGELFF. The CDR3 coding sequence is TGTGCCAGCAGTTTCCGGACTAGCCTTAACACCGGGGAGCTGTTTTTT.

This chain joins TRBV5-6 and TRBJ1-1; D ambiguous. Germline lookup yields CDR1 SGHDT and CDR2 YYEEEE. The CDR3 loop spans 14 amino acids. Trimming removed 0 bases from V and 2 bases from J, with 8 bases in between. This CDR3 reads CASSLVGSNTEAFF. The CDR3 region has the DNA TGTGCCAGCAGCTTGGTCGGCTCAAACACTGAAGCTTTCTTT.

The chain employs TRBV11-2 and TRBJ2-1, with 10 nucleotides matching TRBD2. CDR3 length: 15 residues. Trimming removed 5 bases from V and 4 bases from J; junction bases left unmatched: 5. Germline CDR1 reads SGHAT; CDR2 reads FQNNGV. CDR3 DNA sequence: TGTGCCAGCAGCCCTAGCGGGGGTAAATACAATGAGCAGTTCTTC. As protein: CASSPSGGKYNEQFF. Supplemented by reference TRBV11-2 and TRBJ2-1, the full variable domain reads EAGVAQSPRYKIIEKRQSVAFWCNPISGHATLYWYQQILGQGPKLLIQFQNNGVVDDSQLPKDRFSAERLKGVDSTLKIQPAKLEDSAVYLCASSPSGGKYNEQFFGPGTRLTVL.

The CDR3 loop is CAWSGTDLRDTQYF. CDR3 sequence (DNA): TGTGCCTGGAGTGGTACAGATCTTCGGGATACGCAGTATTTT. This chain connects TRBV30 to TRBJ2-3; D is uncertain. The CDR3 is 14 residues long. Trimming stripped 1 base from V and 6 bases from J, with 14 bases between. Germline lookup yields CDR1 GTSNPN and CDR2 SVGIG (reference sequence).